This TCR beta chain was sequenced in a study of T cell responses to AZD1222 COVID-19 vaccine. The table came from immunoSEQ multiplex PCR; TCRdb's copy has only in-frame clones and leaves some out. This table has around 72,000 clones, around 90% appearing once. The CDR3 loop spans 15 amino acids. Germline V gene data show CDR1 as SGHTA and CDR2 as FQGNSA. The V and J ends lost 5 bases and 0 bases respectively, with 11 bases between them. The J gene is TRBJ1-5, the V gene TRBV7-2; D is uncertain. The TCR sequence derives from an adult in good health. The input for sequencing was peripheral blood, taken on day 0 of AZD1222 vaccination. As DNA, the CDR3 is TGTGCCAGCAGCCCCTCCCGCGGTAGCAATCAGCCCCAGCATTTT. Translated: CASSPSRGSNQPQHF.